These T cell receptor beta chains were read from a single sample in a study of T-cell reconstitution after alpha-beta-depleted transplantation in children. TCRdb passed the PCR reads through MiXCR, listing each CDR3 protein once. The repertoire holds about 610,000 distinct CDR3 sequences, 10% seen once, with about 4.3% in the top ten. Here the sequenced sample was PBMCs from the stem cell graft donor, taken from the stem cell graft. These receptors all stem from a human donor who donated a stem cell graft to a child with acute myeloid leukemia. Each CDR3 is given with its conserved first and last residue. A D gene is named only where the DNA matches it firmly. For some rows the clone size is stated as once, few or many, or as a class when expanded; others skip it.

cdr3_nt	cdr3_aa	v_call	j_call	d_call	clone_size
TGCAGTGCTAGGGGAGCGGGAGGGCCATCCTACAATGAGCAGTTCTTC	CSARGAGGPSYNEQFF	TRBV20-1	TRBJ2-1	TRBD2	many
TGCAGCGTCGTACCGAGCGGGGCCGCTAATGAGCAGTTCTTC	CSVVPSGAANEQFF	TRBV29-1	TRBJ2-1	TRBD2	.
TGTGCCAGCAGCCCCAGGGTAGCGAGGAACACCGGGGAGCTGTTTTTT	CASSPRVARNTGELFF	TRBV9	TRBJ2-2	.	few
TGTGCCAGCACCCCGAGTTGGGGGGAGACCCAGTACTTC	CASTPSWGETQYF	TRBV7-2	TRBJ2-5	.	.
TGTGCCAGCAGCTTAGGTCTCCTTCCCTACGAGCAGTACTTC	CASSLGLLPYEQYF	TRBV7-2	TRBJ2-7	.	many
TGTGCCAGCAGTGTAAGTGGGAGGGCCCAAGAGACCCAGTACTTC	CASSVSGRAQETQYF	TRBV25-1	TRBJ2-5	TRBD2	many
TGTGCCAGCAGCCCCTCGGCGCGGTCAGATACGCAGTATTTT	CASSPSARSDTQYF	TRBV4-2	TRBJ2-3	.	.
TGTGCCAGCAGTTTAAAAAGGCAGAACACTGAAGCTTTCTTT	CASSLKRQNTEAFF	TRBV27	TRBJ1-1	.	many
TGTGCCAGCAGTTTATCCGGGGAGGGCCAAGAGACCCAGTACTTC	CASSLSGEGQETQYF	TRBV12-3/TRBV12-4	TRBJ2-5	TRBD2	few
TGCAGTGCTGAAGATATCAAAGCGGGAGTAGACAATGAGCAGTTCTTC	CSAEDIKAGVDNEQFF	TRBV20-1	TRBJ2-1	TRBD2	.
TGCAGTGCTAGGTCCGGGACTAGGTACGAGCAGTACTTC	CSARSGTRYEQYF	TRBV20-1	TRBJ2-7	TRBD2	few
TGCAGTGCTATAGCCACCGCCCATGGCTACACCTTC	CSAIATAHGYTF	TRBV20-1	TRBJ1-2	.	.
TGCGCCAGCAGCTTGGAGGGAGCGGGAGAAGAGACCCAGTACTTC	CASSLEGAGEETQYF	TRBV5-1	TRBJ2-5	TRBD2	few
TGTGCCAGTAGTAGGGTGTGGGGCTACAATGAGCAGTTCTTC	CASSRVWGYNEQFF	TRBV19	TRBJ2-1	.	few
TGTGCCAGCAGCCCGGGTCTAGCCCTCTCCTACGAGCAGTACTTC	CASSPGLALSYEQYF	TRBV5-8	TRBJ2-7	.	.
TGTGCCAGCAGGAATCTGGACAGTAACACCGGGGAGCTGTTTTTT	CASRNLDSNTGELFF	TRBV2	TRBJ2-2	.	many
TGTGCCAGCAGTTATCAGGCCGGGGAGCTGTTTTTT	CASSYQAGELFF	TRBV6-2/TRBV6-3	TRBJ2-2	.	.
TGTGCCAGCAGTTTCGGAGGGACTAGCGGGATGTACGAGCAGTACTTC	CASSFGGTSGMYEQYF	TRBV12-3/TRBV12-4	TRBJ2-7	TRBD2	.
TGTGCCACCAGTGGGACTAGCGGCACAGATACGCAGTATTTT	CATSGTSGTDTQYF	TRBV15	TRBJ2-3	TRBD2	few